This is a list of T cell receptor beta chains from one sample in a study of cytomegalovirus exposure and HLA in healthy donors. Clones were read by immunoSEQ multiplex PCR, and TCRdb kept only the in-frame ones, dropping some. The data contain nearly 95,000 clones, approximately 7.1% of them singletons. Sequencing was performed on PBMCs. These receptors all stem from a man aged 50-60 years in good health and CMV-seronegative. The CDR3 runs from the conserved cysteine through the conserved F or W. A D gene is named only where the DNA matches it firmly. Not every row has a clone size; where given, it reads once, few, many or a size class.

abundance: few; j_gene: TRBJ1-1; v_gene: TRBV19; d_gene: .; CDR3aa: CASSTPGEGWATEAFF; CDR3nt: TGTGCCAGTAGTACCCCCGGGGAGGGTTGGGCCACTGAAGCTTTCTTT
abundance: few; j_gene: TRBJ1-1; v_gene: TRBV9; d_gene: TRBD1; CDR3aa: CASSVAGTGGTEAFF; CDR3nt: TGTGCCAGCAGCGTGGCCGGTACAGGGGGAACTGAAGCTTTCTTT
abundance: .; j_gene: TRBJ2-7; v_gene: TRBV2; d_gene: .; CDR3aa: CASSEEVDTVYEQYF; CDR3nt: TGTGCCAGCAGTGAAGAAGTGGACACAGTATACGAGCAGTACTTC
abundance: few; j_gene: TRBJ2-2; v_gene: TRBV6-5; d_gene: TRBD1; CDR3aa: CASSYGQGNTGELFF; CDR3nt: TGTGCCAGCAGTTACGGACAGGGAAACACCGGGGAGCTGTTTTTT
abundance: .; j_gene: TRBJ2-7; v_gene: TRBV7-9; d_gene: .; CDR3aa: CASSHDRFSYEQYF; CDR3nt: TGTGCCAGCAGCCACGACAGGTTCTCCTACGAGCAGTACTTC
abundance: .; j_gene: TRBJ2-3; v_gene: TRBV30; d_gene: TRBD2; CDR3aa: CASPTSGSSDTQYF; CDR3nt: TGTGCCTCCCCGACTAGCGGGAGTTCAGATACGCAGTATTTT
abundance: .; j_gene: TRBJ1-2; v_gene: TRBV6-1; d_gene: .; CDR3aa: CASSEAEGVYGYTF; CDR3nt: TGTGCCAGCAGTGAAGCGGAGGGTGTCTATGGCTACACCTTC
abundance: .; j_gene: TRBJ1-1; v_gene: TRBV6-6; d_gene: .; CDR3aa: CASSYVGAVGTEAFF; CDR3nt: TGTGCCAGCAGTTACGTGGGGGCCGTCGGCACTGAAGCTTTCTTT
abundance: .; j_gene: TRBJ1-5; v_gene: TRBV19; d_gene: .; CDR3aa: CASSIGYRRLSNQPQNF; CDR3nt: TGTGCCAGTAGTATAGGCTACAGGCGTTTAAGCAATCAGCCCCAGAATTTT
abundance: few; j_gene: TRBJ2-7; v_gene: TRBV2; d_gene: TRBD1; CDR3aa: CASRARGQSYEQYF; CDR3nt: TGTGCCAGCAGGGCCAGGGGGCAAAGCTACGAGCAGTACTTC
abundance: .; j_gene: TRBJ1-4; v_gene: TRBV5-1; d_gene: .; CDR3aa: CASSFQGGTNEKLFF; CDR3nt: TGCGCCAGCAGCTTCCAGGGTGGAACTAATGAAAAACTGTTTTTT
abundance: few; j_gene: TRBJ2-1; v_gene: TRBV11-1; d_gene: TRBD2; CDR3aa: CASSSWTSSSQGNEQFF; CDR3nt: TGTGCCAGCAGCTCGTGGACTAGCTCCTCACAGGGCAATGAGCAGTTCTTC
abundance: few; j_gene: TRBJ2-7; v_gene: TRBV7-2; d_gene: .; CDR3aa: CASSLLARYEQYF; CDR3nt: TGTGCCAGCAGCTTACTAGCTAGGTACGAGCAGTACTTC
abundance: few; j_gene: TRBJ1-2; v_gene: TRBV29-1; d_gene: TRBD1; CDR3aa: CSGRGRGHGYTF; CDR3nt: TGCAGCGGCAGGGGCAGGGGGCACGGCTACACCTTC
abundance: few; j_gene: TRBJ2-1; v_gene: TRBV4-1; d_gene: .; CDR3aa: CASRGAGAPYNEQFF; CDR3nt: TGCGCCAGCCGGGGGGCAGGAGCCCCCTACAATGAGCAGTTCTTC
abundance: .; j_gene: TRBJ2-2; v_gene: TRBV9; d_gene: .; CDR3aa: CASSPTGTPNTGELFF; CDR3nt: TGTGCCAGCAGTCCAACCGGGACACCGAACACCGGGGAGCTGTTTTTT
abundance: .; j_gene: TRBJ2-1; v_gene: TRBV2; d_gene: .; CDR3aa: CASHLFGGGPSYNEQFF; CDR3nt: TGTGCCAGCCATTTGTTTGGGGGGGGGCCGTCCTACAATGAGCAGTTCTTC
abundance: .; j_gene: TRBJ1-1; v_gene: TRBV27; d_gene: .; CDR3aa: CASSPSQGNTEAFF; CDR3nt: TGTGCCAGCAGTCCTTCCCAGGGGAACACTGAAGCTTTCTTT
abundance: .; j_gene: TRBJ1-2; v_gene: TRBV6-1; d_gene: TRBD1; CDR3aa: CASGIGQGSYGYTF; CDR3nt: TGTGCCAGCGGGATCGGACAGGGAAGCTATGGCTACACCTTC
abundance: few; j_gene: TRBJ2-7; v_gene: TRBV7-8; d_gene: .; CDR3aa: CASSLALSGTSSYEQYF; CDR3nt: TGTGCCAGCAGCTTAGCGCTCTCAGGTACAAGCTCCTACGAGCAGTACTTC
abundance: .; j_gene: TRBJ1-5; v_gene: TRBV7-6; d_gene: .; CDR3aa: CASSRAEGGNQPQHF; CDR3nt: TGTGCCAGCAGCCGAGCTGAGGGAGGCAATCAGCCCCAGCATTTT
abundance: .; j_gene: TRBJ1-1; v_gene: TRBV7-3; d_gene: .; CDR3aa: CASSLSENTEAFF; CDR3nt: TGTGCCAGCAGCTTATCAGAGAACACTGAAGCTTTCTTT
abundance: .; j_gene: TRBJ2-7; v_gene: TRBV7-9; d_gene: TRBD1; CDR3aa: CASSSGTGFPYEQYF; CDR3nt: TGTGCCAGCAGCTCAGGGACAGGTTTCCCCTACGAGCAGTACTTC
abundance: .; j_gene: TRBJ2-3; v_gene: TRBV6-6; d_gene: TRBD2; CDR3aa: CASRSLLAGGTDTQYF; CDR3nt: TGTGCCAGCAGGTCTCTTCTAGCGGGGGGCACAGATACGCAGTATTTT
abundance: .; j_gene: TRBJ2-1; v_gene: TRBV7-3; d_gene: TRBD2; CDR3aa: CASSFSSGGYNEQFF; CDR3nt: TGTGCCAGCAGCTTTTCAAGCGGGGGCTACAATGAGCAGTTCTTC
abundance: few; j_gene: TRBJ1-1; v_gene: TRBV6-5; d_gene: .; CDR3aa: CASSSDSEAFF; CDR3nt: TGTGCCAGCAGCTCAGACTCCGAAGCTTTCTTT
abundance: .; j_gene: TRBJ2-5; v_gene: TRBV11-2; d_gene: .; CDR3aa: CASSLRRGETQYF; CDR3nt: TGTGCCAGCAGCCTACGCAGAGGAGAGACCCAGTACTTC
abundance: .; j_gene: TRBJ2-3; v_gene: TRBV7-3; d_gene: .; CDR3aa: CASSQGATDTQYF; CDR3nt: TGTGCCAGCAGCCAAGGGGCCACAGATACGCAGTATTTT
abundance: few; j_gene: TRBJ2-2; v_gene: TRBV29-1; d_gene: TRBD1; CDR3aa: CSVVTGVNTGELFF; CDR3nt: TGCAGCGTCGTGACAGGGGTAAACACCGGGGAGCTGTTTTTT
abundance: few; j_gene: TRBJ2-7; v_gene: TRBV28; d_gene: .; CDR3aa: CASSLVGEPYEQYF; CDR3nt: TGTGCCAGCAGTTTGGTGGGAGAACCCTACGAGCAGTACTTC
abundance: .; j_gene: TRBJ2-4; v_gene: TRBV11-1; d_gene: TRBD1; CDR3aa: CASSLDVQGENIQYF; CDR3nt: TGTGCCAGCAGCTTAGATGTCCAGGGGGAAAACATTCAGTACTTC
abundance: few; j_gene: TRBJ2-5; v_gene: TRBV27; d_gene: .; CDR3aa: CASSSHNQETQYF; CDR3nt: TGTGCCAGCAGTTCACACAACCAAGAGACCCAGTACTTC
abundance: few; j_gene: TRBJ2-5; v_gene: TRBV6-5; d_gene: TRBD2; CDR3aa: CASSSPGLQETQYF; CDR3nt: TGTGCCAGCAGTTCACCGGGACTACAAGAGACCCAGTACTTC
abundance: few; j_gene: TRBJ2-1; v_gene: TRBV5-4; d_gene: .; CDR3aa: CASSLQGLSSYNEQFF; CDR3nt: TGTGCCAGCAGCTTGCAGGGCCTGAGCTCCTACAATGAGCAGTTCTTC
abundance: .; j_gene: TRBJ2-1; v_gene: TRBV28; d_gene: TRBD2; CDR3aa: CASSFPKGLAGGPWNEQFF; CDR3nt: TGTGCCAGCAGTTTCCCCAAAGGACTAGCGGGGGGGCCATGGAATGAGCAGTTCTTC
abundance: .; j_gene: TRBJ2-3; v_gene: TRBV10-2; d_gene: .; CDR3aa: CASSGAVLASITDTQYF; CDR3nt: TGCGCCAGCAGTGGGGCTGTTCTAGCATCAATCACAGATACGCAGTATTTT
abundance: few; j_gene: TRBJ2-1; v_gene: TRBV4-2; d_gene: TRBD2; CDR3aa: CASSHAGGTSSNEQFF; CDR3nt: TGTGCCAGCAGCCATGCTGGGGGGACTAGCTCCAATGAGCAGTTCTTC
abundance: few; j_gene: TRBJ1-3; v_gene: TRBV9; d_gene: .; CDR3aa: CASSEAPLRGSGNTIYF; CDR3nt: TGTGCCAGCAGCGAGGCCCCTTTGAGGGGGTCTGGAAACACCATATATTTT